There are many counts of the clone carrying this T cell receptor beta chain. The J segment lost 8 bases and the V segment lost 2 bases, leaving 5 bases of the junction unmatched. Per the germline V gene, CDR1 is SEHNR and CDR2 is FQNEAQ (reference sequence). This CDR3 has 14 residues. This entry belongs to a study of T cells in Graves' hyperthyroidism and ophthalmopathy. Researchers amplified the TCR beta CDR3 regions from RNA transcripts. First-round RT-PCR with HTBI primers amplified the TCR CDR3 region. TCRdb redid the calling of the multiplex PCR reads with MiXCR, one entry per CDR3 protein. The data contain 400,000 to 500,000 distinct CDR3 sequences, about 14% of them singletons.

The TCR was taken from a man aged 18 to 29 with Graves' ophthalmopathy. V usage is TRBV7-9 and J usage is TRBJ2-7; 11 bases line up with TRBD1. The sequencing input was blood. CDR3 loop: CASSLRTGGFKQYF. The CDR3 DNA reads TGTGCCAGCAGCTTAAGGACAGGGGGCTTTAAGCAGTACTTC.